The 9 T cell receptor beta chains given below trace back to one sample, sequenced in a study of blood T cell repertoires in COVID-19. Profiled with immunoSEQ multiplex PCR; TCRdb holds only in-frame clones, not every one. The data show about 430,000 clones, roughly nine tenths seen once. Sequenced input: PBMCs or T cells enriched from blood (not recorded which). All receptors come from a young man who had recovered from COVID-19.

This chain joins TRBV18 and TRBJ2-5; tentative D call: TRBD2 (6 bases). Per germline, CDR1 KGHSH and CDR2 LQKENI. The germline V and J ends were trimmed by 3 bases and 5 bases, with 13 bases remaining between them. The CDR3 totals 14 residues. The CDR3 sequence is CASSPRDFGETQYF. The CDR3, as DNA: TGTGCCAGCTCACCCCGGGACTTCGGGGAGACCCAGTACTTC.

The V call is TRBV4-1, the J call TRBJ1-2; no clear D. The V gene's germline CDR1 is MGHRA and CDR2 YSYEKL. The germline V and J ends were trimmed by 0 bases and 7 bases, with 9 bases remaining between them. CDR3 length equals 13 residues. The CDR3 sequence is CASSQDPVVGYTF. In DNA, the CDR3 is TGCGCCAGCAGCCAAGATCCGGTGGTTGGCTACACCTTC.

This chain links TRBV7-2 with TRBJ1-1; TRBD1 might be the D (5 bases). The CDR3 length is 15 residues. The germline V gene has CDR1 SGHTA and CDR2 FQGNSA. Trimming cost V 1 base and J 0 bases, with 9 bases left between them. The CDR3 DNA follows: TGTGCCAGCAGCTTAGGGTCAGGGATGAACACTGAAGCTTTCTTT. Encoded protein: CASSLGSGMNTEAFF.

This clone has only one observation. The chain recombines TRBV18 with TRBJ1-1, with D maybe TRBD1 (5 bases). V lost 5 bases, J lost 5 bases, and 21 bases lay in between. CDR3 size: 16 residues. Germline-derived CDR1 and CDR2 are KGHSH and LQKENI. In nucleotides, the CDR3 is TGTGCCAGCTCATTGAGGGAGGTCAGGGAGAGGACTGAAGCTTTCTTT. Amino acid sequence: CASSLREVRERTEAFF.

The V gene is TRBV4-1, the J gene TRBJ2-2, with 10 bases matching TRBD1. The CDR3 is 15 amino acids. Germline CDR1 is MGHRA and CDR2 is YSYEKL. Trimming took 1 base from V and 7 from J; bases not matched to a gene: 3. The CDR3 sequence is CASSQGQGAIGELFF. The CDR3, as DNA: TGCGCCAGCAGCCAAGGACAGGGGGCGATCGGGGAGCTGTTTTTT.

The CDR3 sequence: CASSQATSGSSYNEQFF. In nucleotides, the CDR3 is TGTGCCAGCAGCCAAGCCACTAGCGGGAGCTCCTACAATGAGCAGTTCTTC. The J gene is TRBJ2-1, the V gene TRBV4-2; TRBD2 agrees at 11 bases. CDR3 length: 17 amino acids. The J segment lost 0 bases and the V segment lost 1 base, leaving 2 bases of the junction unmatched. Per the germline V gene, CDR1 is LGHNA and CDR2 is YNFKEQ.

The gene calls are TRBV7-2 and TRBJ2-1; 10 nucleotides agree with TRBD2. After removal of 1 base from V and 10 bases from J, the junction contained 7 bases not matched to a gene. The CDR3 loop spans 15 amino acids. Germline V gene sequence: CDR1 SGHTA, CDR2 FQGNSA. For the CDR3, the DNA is TGTGCCAGCAGCTTAGTAGCTAGCGGGAGACCCGAGCAGTTCTTC. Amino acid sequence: CASSLVASGRPEQFF.

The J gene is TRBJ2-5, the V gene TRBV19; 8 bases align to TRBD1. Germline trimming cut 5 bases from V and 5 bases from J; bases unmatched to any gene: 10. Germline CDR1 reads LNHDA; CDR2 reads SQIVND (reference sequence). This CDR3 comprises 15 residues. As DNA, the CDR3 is TGTGCCAGTAGTCCCCAGGGGGCCTCGCCGGAGACCCAGTACTTC. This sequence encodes CASSPQGASPETQYF.

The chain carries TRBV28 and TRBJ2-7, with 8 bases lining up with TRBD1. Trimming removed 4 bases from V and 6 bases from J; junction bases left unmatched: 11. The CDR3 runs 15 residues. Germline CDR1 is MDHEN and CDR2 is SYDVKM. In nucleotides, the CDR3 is TGTGCCAGCAGTTACCTCCATGGACAGGGAGCCGAGCAGTACTTC. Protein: CASSYLHGQGAEQYF. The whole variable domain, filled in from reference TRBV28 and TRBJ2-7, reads DVKVTQSSRYLVKRTGEKVFLECVQDMDHENMFWYRQDPGLGLRLIYFSYDVKMKEKGDIPEGYSVSREKKERFSLILESASTNQTSMYLCASSYLHGQGAEQYFGPGTRLTVT.